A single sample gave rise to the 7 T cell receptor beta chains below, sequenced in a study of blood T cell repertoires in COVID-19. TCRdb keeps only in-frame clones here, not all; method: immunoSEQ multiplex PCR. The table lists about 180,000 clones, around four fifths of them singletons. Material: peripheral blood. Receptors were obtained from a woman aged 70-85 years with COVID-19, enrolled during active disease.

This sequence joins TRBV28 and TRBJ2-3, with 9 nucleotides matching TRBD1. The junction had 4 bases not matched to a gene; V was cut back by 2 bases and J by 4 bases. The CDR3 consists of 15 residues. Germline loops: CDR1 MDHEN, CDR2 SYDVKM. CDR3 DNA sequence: TGTGCCAGCAGTTTAGGGGACAGGGACCCAGATACGCAGTATTTT. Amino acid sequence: CASSLGDRDPDTQYF.

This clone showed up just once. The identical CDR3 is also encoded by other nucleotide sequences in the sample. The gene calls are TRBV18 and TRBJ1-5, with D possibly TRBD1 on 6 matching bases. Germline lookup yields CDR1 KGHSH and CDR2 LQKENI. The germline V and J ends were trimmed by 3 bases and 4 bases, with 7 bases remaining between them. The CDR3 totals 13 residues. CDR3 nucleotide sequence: TGTGCCAGCTCACCCCAGGGGAATCAGCCCCAGCATTTT. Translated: CASSPQGNQPQHF.

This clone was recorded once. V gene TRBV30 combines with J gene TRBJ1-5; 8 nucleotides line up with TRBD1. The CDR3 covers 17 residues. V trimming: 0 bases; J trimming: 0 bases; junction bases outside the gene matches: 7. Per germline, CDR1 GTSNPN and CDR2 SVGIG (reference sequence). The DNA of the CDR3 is TGTGCCTGGAGTGTTCCGGACAGGGTCTATAGCAATCAGCCCCAGCATTTT. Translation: CAWSVPDRVYSNQPQHF.

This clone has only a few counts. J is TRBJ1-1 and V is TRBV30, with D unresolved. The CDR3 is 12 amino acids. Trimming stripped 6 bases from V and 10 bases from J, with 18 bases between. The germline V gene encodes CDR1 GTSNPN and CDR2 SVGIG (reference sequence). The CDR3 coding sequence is TGTGCCTGCCCCGAGGGATATGGCGGAGCTTTCTTT. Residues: CACPEGYGGAFF.

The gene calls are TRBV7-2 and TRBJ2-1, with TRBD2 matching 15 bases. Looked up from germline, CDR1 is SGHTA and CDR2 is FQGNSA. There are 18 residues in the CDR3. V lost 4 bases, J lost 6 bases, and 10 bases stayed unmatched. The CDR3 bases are TGTGCCAGCAGCTCCGGGACTAGCGGGAGGAAGGGGGTCAATGAGCAGTTCTTC. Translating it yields CASSSGTSGRKGVNEQFF.

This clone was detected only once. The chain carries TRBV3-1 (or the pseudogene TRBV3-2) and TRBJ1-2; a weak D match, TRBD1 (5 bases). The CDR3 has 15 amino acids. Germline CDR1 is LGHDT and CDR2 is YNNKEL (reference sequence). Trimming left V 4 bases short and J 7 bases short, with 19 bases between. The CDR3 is CASSPLWGGAGGYTF. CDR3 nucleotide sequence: TGTGCCAGCAGCCCTCTATGGGGCGGAGCGGGTGGCTACACCTTC.

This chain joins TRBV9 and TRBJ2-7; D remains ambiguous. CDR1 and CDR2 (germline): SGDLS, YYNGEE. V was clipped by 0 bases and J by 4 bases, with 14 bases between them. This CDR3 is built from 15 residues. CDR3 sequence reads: CASSVDGSTGYEQYF. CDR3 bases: TGTGCCAGCAGCGTAGATGGCAGTACGGGTTACGAGCAGTACTTC.